This T cell receptor beta chain was profiled in a study of cytomegalovirus exposure and HLA in healthy donors. Overall study findings and caveats: In vitro experiments confirmed that three CMV-associated chains were specific for CMV antigens. Cytomegalovirus status was reportedly diagnosed by the classifier with high specificity and sensitivity.

Of note for this clone: The target antigen is unknown.

From germline, CDR1 is MNHEY and CDR2 SMNVEV (reference sequence). This CDR3 is 16 amino acids long. Trimming took 6 bases from V and 3 from J; bases not matched to a gene: 10. Only in-frame clones appear in the TCRdb table, and some are missing; sequencing was by immunoSEQ multiplex PCR. The data contain 100,000 to 150,000 clones, nearly 90% of them singletons. This chain uses TRBV27 with TRBJ1-5; TRBD1 matches at 8 bases. The sample was PBMCs. This clonotype was obtained from a woman younger than 35 in good health and CMV-seronegative. CDR3 nucleotides: TGTGCCAGCAGAGTCCGAGGACAGGGCGACAATCAGCCCCAGCATTTT. Protein: CASRVRGQGDNQPQHF.